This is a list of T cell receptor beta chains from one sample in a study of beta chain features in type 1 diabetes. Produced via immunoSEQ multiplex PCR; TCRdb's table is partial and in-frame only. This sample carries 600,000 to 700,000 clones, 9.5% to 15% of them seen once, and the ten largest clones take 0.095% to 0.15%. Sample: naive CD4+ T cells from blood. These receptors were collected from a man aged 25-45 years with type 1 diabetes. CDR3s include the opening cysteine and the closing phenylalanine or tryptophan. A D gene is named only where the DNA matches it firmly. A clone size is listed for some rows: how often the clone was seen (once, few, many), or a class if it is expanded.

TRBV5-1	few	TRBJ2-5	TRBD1	TGCGCCAGCAGCTCGGGACAGGGTATCGAGACCCAGTACTTC	CASSSGQGIETQYF
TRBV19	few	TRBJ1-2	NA	TGTGCCAGTAGTATTTCGTCTCTGAACTATGGCTACACCTTC	CASSISSLNYGYTF
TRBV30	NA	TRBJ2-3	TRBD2	TGTGCCTGGAGTGTAATCGCGGGGGGGTATCGAGGCACAGATACGCAGTATTTT	CAWSVIAGGYRGTDTQYF
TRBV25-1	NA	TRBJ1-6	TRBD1	TGTGCCAGCAGTGGGACAGGGATTCATTCACCCCTCCACTTT	CASSGTGIHSPLHF
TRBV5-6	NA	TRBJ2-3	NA	TGTGCCAGCAGCCTTGGGACTTGGTTTAGCACAGATACGCAGTATTTT	CASSLGTWFSTDTQYF
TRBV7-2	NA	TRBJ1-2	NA	TGTGCCAGCAGCTTAGGAGCAGGGGTCCTCTCAGGCTACACCTTC	CASSLGAGVLSGYTF
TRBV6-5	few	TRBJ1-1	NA	TGTGCCAGCAGCAGGACAGTATCCCTGAACACTGAAGCTTTCTTT	CASSRTVSLNTEAFF
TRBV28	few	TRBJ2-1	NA	TGTGCCAGCAGTTTATACCATGAGCAGTTCTTC	CASSLYHEQFF
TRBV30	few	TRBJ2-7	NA	TGTGCCTGGAGTGCTTCTACCTACGAGCAGTACTTC	CAWSASTYEQYF
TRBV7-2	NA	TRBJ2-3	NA	TGTGCCAGCAGCTCAGTGCATGGGGGTACGCAGTATTTT	CASSSVHGGTQYF
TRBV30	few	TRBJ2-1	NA	TGTGCCTGGAGCAGGTACAATGAGCAGTTCTTC	CAWSRYNEQFF
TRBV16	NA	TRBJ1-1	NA	TGTGCCAGCAGCCCAAGGGGTGAGAACACTGAAGCTTTCTTT	CASSPRGENTEAFF
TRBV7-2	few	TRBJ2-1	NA	TGTGCCAGCAGCCCCCCGGGGTCCTCCTACAATGAGCAGTTCTTC	CASSPPGSSYNEQFF
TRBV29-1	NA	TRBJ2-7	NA	TGCAGCGGGGGGAAGGACGGAGGGGACCACGAGCAGTACTTC	CSGGKDGGDHEQYF
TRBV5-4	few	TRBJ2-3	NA	TGTGCCAGCAGCTTGGGTAAAGATACGCAGTATTTT	CASSLGKDTQYF
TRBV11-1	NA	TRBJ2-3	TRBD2	TGTGCCAGCAGCTTAGCTAGCGGGAGCACAGATACGCAGTATTTT	CASSLASGSTDTQYF
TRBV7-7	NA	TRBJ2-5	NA	TGTGCCAGCAGCTTAGTAAGGGATGAGACCCAGTACTTC	CASSLVRDETQYF
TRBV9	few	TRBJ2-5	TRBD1	TGTGCCAGCAGCTCCCAGGGGGTACTACCGGAGACCCAGTACTTC	CASSSQGVLPETQYF
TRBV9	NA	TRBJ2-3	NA	TGTGCCAGCAGCGTAGGGATCGGCACAGATACGCAGTATTTT	CASSVGIGTDTQYF
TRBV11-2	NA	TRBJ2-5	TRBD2	TGTGCCAGCAGCCTAAGTCGGCCTAGCGGGACAGAGACCCAGTACTTC	CASSLSRPSGTETQYF
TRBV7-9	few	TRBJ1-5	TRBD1	TGTGCCAGCAGCTTAGGGGACAGGGGCCTCCATCAGCCCCAGCATTTT	CASSLGDRGLHQPQHF
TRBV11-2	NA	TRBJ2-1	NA	TGTGCCAGCAGCTTACGGGGGGCGGGATACAATGAGCAGTTCTTC	CASSLRGAGYNEQFF
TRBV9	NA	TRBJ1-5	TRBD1	TGTGCCAGCAGCGTAGAGGGACAGCACAATCAGCCCCAGCATTTT	CASSVEGQHNQPQHF
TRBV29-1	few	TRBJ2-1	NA	TGCAGCGTTGAAGCCAACCCTACAGGGACTGAGCAGTTCTTC	CSVEANPTGTEQFF
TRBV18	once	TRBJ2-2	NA	TGTGCCAGCTCCACGGAAGCTTTTAACACCGGGGAGCTGTTTTTT	CASSTEAFNTGELFF
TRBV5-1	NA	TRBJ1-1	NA	TGCGCCAGCAGCTTGGAAGTGCCCAATGAAGCTTTCTTT	CASSLEVPNEAFF
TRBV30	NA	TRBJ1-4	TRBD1	TGTGCCTGGAGGGTGACAGGGGCTAATGAAAAACTGTTTTTT	CAWRVTGANEKLFF
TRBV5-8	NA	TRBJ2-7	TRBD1	TGTGCCAGCAGCACAGGACAGGGGGCTGGCTACGAGCAGTACTTC	CASSTGQGAGYEQYF
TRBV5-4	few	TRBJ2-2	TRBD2	TGTGCCAGCAGCTACGCGGGGGATTCCGCGAACACCGGGGAGCTGTTTTTT	CASSYAGDSANTGELFF
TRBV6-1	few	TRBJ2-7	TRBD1	TGTGCCAGCCTACGGGACAGGGGGACCTACGAGCAGTACTTC	CASLRDRGTYEQYF
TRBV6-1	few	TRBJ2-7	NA	TGTGCCAGCAGTGAAGCTGACAGATACGAGCAGTACTTC	CASSEADRYEQYF
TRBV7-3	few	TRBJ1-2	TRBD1	TGTGCCAGCAGCTCCGGACAGGACTATGGCTACACCTTC	CASSSGQDYGYTF
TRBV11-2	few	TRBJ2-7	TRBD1	TGTGCCAGCAGCCTCCCTTCCTCGGCTCCGGGACAGGGGGCATACGAGCAGTACTTC	CASSLPSSAPGQGAYEQYF
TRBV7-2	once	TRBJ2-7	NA	TGTGCCAGCAGCCCTCAACAGGGTCCGCAGTACTTC	CASSPQQGPQYF
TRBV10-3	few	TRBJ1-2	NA	TGTGCCATCAGTGGTGGACAGTCCTACTATGGCTACACCTTC	CAISGGQSYYGYTF
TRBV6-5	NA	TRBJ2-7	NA	TGTGCCAGCACGAAGTCGAGCCCGTACGAGCAGTACTTC	CASTKSSPYEQYF
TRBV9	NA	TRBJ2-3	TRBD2	TGTGCCAGCAGCGCCATCTCAGCGGGGGGGCTGGTTGCGGATACGCAGTATTTT	CASSAISAGGLVADTQYF
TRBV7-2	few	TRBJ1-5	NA	TGTGCCAGCAGCCCTAATTCTTTAGGAATGGGGCCCCAGCATTTT	CASSPNSLGMGPQHF
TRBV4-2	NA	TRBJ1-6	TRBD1	TGTGCCAGCAGCCAAGATAACCAGGGGGTTTCACCCCTCCACTTT	CASSQDNQGVSPLHF
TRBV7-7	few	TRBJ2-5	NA	TGTGCTAGCAGCTTAAGCAGCCAAGAGACCCAGTACTTC	CASSLSSQETQYF
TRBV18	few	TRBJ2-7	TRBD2	TGTGCCAGCTCGGCGGGACTAGCGACGCCTTACGAGCAGTACTTC	CASSAGLATPYEQYF
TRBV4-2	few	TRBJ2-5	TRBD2	TGTGCCAGCAGCCCGGGACTAGCGGAAGAGACCCAGTACTTC	CASSPGLAEETQYF
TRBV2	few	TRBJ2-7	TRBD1	TGTGCCACCCGGACAGGGGAAAGTTCGCACGAGCAGTACTTC	CATRTGESSHEQYF
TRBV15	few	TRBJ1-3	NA	TGTGCCACCAGCCCGGGCACGGCTGGAAACACCATATATTTT	CATSPGTAGNTIYF
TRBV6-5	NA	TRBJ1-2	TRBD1	TGTGCCAGTGGACCGGGACAGGGGTACGGCTACACCTTC	CASGPGQGYGYTF
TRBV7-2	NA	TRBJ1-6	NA	TGTGCCAGCAGCTTAGGACGGAGGAGCTCCTATAATTCACCCCTCCACTTT	CASSLGRRSSYNSPLHF
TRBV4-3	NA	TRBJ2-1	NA	TGCGCCAGCAGCCAAGAAGATAGACCCTCGTCCTACAATGAGCAGTTCTTC	CASSQEDRPSSYNEQFF
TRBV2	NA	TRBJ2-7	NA	TGTGCCAGCAGTCAGGAGGGGGCGGACTACGAGCAGTACTTC	CASSQEGADYEQYF
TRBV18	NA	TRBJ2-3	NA	TGTGCCAGCTCACGGGGCAGACCAGACACTAGCACAGATACGCAGTATTTT	CASSRGRPDTSTDTQYF
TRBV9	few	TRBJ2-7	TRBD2	TGTGCCAGCAGCGTAGCTCCAGCGGGGGTCTACGAGCAGTACTTC	CASSVAPAGVYEQYF
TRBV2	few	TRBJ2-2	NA	TGTGCCAGCAGTGACGATGGGGTCAGATCCGGGGAGCTGTTTTTT	CASSDDGVRSGELFF
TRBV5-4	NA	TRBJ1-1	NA	TGTGCCAGCAGCCCACAGAACATGAACACTGAAGCTTTCTTT	CASSPQNMNTEAFF
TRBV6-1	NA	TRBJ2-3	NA	TGTGCCATTTCCAAGGGAATGTACGCAGATACGCAGTATTTT	CAISKGMYADTQYF
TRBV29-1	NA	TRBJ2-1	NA	TGCAGCGTCCACCTCGTAGGACCACCTGGTGAGCAGTTCTTC	CSVHLVGPPGEQFF